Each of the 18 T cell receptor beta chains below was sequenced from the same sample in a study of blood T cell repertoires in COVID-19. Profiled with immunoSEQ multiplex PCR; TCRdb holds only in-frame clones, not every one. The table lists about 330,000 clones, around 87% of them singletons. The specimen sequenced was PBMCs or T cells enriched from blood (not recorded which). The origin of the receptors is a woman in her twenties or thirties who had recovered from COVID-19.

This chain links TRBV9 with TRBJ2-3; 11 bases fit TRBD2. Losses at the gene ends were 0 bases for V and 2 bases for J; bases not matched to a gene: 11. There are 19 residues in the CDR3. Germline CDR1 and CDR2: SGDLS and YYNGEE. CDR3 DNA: TGTGCCAGCAGCGTAGGGCTAGCGGGGGGACGTACCTACACAGATACGCAGTATTTT. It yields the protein CASSVGLAGGRTYTDTQYF.

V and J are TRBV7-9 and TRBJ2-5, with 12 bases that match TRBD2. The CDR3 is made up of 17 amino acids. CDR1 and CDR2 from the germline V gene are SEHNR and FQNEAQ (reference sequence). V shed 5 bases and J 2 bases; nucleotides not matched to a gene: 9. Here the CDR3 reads CASSPALTSGGQETQYF. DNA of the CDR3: TGTGCCAGCAGCCCAGCGCTTACTAGCGGGGGGCAAGAGACCCAGTACTTC.

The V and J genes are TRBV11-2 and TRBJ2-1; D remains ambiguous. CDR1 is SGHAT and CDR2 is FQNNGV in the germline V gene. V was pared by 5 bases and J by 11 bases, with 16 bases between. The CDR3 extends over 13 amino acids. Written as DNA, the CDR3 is TGTGCCAGCAGCCCGAGGTTGCTGGGTAAGCAGTTCTTC. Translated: CASSPRLLGKQFF.

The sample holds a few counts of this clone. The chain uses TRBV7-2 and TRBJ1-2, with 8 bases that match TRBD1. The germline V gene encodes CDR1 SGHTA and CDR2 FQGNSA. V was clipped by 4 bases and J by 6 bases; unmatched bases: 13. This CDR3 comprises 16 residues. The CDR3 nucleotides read TGTGCCAGCAGCTCTTGGACAGGGAAGCAGGGGAATGGCTACACCTTC. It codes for CASSSWTGKQGNGYTF.

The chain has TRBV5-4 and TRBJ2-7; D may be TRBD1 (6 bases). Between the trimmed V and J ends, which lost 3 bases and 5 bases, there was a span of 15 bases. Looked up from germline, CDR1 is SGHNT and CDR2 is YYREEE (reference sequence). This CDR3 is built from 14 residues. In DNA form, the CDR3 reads TGTGCCAGCAGCTACATACAGGGTTCCCACGAGCAGTACTTC. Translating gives CASSYIQGSHEQYF.

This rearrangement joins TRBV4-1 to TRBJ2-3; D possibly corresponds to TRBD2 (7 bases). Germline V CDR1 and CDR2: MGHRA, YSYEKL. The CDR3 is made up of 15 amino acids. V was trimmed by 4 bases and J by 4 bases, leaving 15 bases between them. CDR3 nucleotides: TGCGCCAGCAGCCCCGCTTTGGGGGGGCCAGATACGCAGTATTTT. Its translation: CASSPALGGPDTQYF.

CDR3 in amino acids: CASSFTAQETQYF. The CDR3 DNA reads TGTGCCAGCAGTTTCACAGCCCAAGAGACCCAGTACTTC. This chain joins TRBV28 and TRBJ2-5; no reliable D call. The V gene's germline CDR1 is MDHEN and CDR2 SYDVKM. This CDR3 has 13 residues. Trimming stripped 3 bases from V and 1 base from J, with 6 bases between.

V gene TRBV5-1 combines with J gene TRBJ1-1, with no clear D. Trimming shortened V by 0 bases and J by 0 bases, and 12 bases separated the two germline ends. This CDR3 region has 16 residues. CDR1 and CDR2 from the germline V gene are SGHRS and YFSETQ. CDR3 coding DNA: TGCGCCAGCAGCTTGGGGGAGGGATCCATGAACACTGAAGCTTTCTTT. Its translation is CASSLGEGSMNTEAFF.

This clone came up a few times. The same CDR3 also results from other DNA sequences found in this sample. This chain's CDR3 is CASSVDRVNTEAFF. Written as DNA, the CDR3 is TGTGCCAGCAGTGTCGACAGGGTGAACACTGAAGCTTTCTTT. The gene calls are TRBV2 and TRBJ1-1, with 7 nucleotides matching TRBD1. Per germline, CDR1 SNHLY and CDR2 FYNNEI. This CDR3 is 14 amino acids long. Trimming at V came to 4 bases and at J to 0 bases, leaving 2 bases not matched to a gene.

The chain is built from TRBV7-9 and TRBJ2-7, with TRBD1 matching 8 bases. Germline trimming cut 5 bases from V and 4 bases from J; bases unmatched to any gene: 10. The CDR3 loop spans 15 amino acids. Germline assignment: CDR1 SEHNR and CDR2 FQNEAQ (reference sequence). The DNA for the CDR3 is TGTGCCAGCAGCCTGGCGACAGGGGCCCTTTACGAGCAGTACTTC. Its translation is CASSLATGALYEQYF.

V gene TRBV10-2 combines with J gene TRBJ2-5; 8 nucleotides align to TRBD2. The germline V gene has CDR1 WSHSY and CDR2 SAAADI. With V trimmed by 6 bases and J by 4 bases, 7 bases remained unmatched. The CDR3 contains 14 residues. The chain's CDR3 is CASSGTRGSETQYF. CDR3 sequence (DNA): TGCGCCAGCAGCGGGACTAGAGGGTCAGAGACCCAGTACTTC.

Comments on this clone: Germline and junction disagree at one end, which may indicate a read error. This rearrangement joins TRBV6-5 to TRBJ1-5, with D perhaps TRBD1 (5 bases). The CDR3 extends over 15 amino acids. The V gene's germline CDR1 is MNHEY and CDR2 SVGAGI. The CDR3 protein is CASSPTVLSHQPQHF. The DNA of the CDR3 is TGTGCCAGCAGTCCGACAGTCCTTAGCCATCAGCCCCAGCATTTT.

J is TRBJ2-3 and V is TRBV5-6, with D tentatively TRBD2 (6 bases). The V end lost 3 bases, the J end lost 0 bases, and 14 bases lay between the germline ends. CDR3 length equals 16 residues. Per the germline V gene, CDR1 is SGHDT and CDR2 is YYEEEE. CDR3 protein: CASSSGTPYSTDTQYF. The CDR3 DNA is TGTGCCAGCAGCTCCGGGACTCCCTATAGCACAGATACGCAGTATTTT. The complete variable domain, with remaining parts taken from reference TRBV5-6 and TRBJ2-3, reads DAGVTQSPTHLIKTRGQQVTLRCSPKSGHDTVSWYQQALGQGPQFIFQYYEEEERQRGNFPDRFSGHQFPNYSSELNVNALLLGDSALYLCASSSGTPYSTDTQYFGPGTRLTVL.

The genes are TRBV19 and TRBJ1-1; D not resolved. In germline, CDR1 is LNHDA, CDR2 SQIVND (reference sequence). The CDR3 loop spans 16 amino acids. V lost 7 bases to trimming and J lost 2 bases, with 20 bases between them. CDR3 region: CASINILRFRNTEAFF. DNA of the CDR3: TGTGCCAGTATTAACATCCTCAGGTTCAGAAACACTGAAGCTTTCTTT.

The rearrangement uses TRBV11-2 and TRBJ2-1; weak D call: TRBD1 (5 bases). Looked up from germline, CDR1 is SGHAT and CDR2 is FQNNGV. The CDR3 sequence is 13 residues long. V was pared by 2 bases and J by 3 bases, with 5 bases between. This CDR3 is CASSLTGYNEQFF. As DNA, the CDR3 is TGTGCCAGCAGCTTAACAGGCTACAATGAGCAGTTCTTC.

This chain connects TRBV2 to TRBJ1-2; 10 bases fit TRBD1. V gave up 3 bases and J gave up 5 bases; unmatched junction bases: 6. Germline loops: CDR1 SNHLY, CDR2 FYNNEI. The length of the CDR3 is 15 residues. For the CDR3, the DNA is TGTGCCAGCAGTGACGGGGTGGGACAGGGGTATGGCTACACCTTC. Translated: CASSDGVGQGYGYTF.

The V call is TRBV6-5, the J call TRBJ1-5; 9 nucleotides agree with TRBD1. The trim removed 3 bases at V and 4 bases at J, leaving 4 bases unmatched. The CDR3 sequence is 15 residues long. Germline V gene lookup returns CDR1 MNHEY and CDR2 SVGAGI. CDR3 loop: CASSYSTGGNQPQHF. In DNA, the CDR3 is TGTGCCAGCAGTTATTCGACAGGGGGGAATCAGCCCCAGCATTTT.

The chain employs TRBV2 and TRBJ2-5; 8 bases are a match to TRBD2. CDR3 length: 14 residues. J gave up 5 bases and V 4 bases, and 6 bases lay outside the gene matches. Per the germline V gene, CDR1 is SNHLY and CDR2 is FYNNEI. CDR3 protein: CASSGWTSFETQYF. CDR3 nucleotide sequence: TGTGCCAGCAGTGGATGGACTAGCTTTGAGACCCAGTACTTC.